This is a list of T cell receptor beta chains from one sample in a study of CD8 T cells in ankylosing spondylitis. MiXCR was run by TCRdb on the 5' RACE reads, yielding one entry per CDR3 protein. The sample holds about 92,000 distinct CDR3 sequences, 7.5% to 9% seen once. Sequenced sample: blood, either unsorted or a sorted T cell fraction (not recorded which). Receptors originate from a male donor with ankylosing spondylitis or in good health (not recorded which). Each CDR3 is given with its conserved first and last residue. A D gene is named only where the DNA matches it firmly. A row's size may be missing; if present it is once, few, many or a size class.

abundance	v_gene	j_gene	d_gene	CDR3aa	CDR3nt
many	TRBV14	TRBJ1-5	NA	CASSHRGPNQPQHF	TGTGCCAGCAGCCACAGGGGACCTAATCAGCCCCAGCATTTT
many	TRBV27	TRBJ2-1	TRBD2	CASSPRTSSRSYNEQFF	TGTGCCAGCAGTCCACGGACTAGTTCACGATCCTACAATGAGCAGTTCTTC
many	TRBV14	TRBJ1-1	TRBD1	CASSQTTGLTEAFF	TGTGCCAGCAGCCAGACGACAGGGCTCACTGAAGCTTTCTTT
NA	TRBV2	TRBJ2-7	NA	CASNRQESSYEQYF	TGTGCCAGCAATCGCCAGGAAAGCTCCTACGAGCAGTACTTC
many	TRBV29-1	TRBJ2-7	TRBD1	CSVDRGLGSYEQYF	TGCAGCGTCGACAGGGGGTTGGGGTCCTACGAGCAGTACTTC
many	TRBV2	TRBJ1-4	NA	CASRAKGATNEKLFF	TGTGCCAGCAGGGCTAAGGGTGCAACTAATGAAAAACTGTTTTTT
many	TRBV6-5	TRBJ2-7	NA	CASSSGLYDEQYF	TGTGCCAGCAGTTCGGGACTGTATGACGAGCAGTACTTC
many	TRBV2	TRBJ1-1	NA	CASSPEPMNTEAFF	TGTGCCAGCAGCCCCGAGCCCATGAACACTGAAGCTTTCTTT
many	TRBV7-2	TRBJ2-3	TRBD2	CASSTALAGGWDTQYF	TGTGCCAGCAGCACGGCCCTAGCGGGGGGGTGGGATACGCAGTATTTT
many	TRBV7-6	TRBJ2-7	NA	CASSSRQGGFSYEQYF	TGTGCCAGCAGCTCGCGACAGGGAGGTTTTTCCTACGAGCAGTACTTC
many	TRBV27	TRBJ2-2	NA	CASSRSRANTGELFF	TGTGCCAGCAGTCGTTCCAGGGCGAACACCGGGGAGCTGTTTTTT
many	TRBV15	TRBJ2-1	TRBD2	CATSRDRGLAGGRGQIGEQFF	TGTGCCACCAGCAGAGATCGGGGACTAGCGGGGGGCCGGGGACAAATCGGTGAGCAGTTCTTC
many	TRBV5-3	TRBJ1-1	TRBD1	CARSYDRERGNTEAFF	TGTGCCAGAAGCTATGACAGGGAAAGGGGGAACACTGAAGCTTTCTTT
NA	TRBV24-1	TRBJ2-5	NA	CATSGGYQETQYF	TGTGCCACCAGTGGGGGGTACCAAGAGACCCAGTACTTC
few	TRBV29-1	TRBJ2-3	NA	CSVEEVGTDTQYF	TGCAGCGTTGAAGAAGTAGGGACAGATACGCAGTATTTT
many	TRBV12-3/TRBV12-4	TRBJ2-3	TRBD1	CASSLLDRAKDTQYF	TGTGCCAGCAGTTTGTTAGACAGGGCAAAAGATACGCAGTATTTT
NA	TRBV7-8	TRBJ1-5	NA	CASSLWVRDSNQPQHF	TGTGCCAGCAGCTTATGGGTCAGGGATAGCAATCAGCCCCAGCATTTT
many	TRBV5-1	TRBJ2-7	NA	CASSLVAGDTYEQYF	TGCGCCAGCAGCTTGGTAGCAGGAGACACCTACGAGCAGTACTTC
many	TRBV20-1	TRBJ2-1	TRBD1	CSAREDRANNEQFF	TGCAGTGCTAGAGAGGACAGGGCAAACAATGAGCAGTTCTTC
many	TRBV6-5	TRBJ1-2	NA	CASSSFAWGGYTF	TGTGCCAGCAGTTCGTTTGCCTGGGGGGGCTACACCTTC
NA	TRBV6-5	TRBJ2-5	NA	CASSYSLTEETQYF	TGTGCCAGCAGTTACTCACTAACAGAGGAGACCCAGTACTTC
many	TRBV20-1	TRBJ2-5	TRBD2	CSAPRWRGVVETQYF	TGCAGTGCTCCCCGTTGGCGGGGGGTTGTGGAGACCCAGTACTTC
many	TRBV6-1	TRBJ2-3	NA	CATRWGGQDTQYF	TGTGCCACCCGCTGGGGGGGCCAAGATACGCAGTATTTT
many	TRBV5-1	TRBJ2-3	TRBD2	CASSWTGGRDTQYF	TGCGCCAGCAGCTGGACGGGGGGGCGAGATACGCAGTATTTT
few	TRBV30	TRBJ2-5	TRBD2	CAWSVLAGGQETQYF	TGTGCCTGGAGTGTACTTGCGGGGGGGCAAGAGACCCAGTACTTC
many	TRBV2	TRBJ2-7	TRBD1	CASSLPGQIPYEQYF	TGTGCCAGCAGCCTGCCGGGACAGATCCCCTACGAGCAGTACTTC
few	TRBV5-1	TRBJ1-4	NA	CASSPDLDEKLFF	TGCGCCAGCAGCCCGGACCTAGATGAAAAACTGTTTTTT
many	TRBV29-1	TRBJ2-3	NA	CSVDDTQYF	TGCAGCGTTGACGATACGCAGTATTTT
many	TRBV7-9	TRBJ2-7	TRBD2	CASSLGGGGEQYF	TGTGCCAGCAGCTTAGGCGGGGGGGGCGAGCAGTACTTC
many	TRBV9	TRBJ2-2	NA	CASSVLAQTTGELFF	TGTGCCAGCAGCGTACTAGCGCAAACCACCGGGGAGCTGTTTTTT
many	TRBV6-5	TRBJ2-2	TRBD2	CASSFGGAGTGELFF	TGTGCCAGCAGTTTCGGGGGGGCTGGAACCGGGGAGCTGTTTTTT
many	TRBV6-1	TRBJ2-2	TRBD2	CASSPTGLAGGRSRELFF	TGTGCCAGCAGCCCCACCGGACTAGCGGGGGGGCGGTCCCGGGAGCTGTTTTTT
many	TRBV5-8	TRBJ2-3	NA	CASSLAGGVPDTQYF	TGTGCCAGCAGCTTGGCCGGAGGGGTCCCAGATACGCAGTATTTT
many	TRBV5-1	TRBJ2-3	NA	CASSLDRGGLDDTQYF	TGCGCCAGCAGCTTGGATAGGGGAGGTCTGGATGATACGCAGTATTTT
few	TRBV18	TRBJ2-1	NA	CASSRTESYNEQFF	TGTGCCAGCTCCCGGACAGAATCCTACAATGAGCAGTTCTTC
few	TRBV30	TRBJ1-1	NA	CAWSVLLRETTEAFF	TGTGCCTGGAGTGTACTTTTAAGGGAGACCACTGAAGCTTTCTTT
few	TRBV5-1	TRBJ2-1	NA	CASSFLNNEQFF	TGCGCCAGCAGCTTTCTTAACAATGAGCAGTTCTTC
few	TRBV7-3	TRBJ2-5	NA	CASSPTGQRETQYF	TGTGCCAGCAGCCCCACGGGACAAAGGGAGACCCAGTACTTC
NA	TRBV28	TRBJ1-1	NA	CASSPMGNTEAFF	TGTGCCAGCAGTCCCATGGGGAACACTGAAGCTTTCTTT
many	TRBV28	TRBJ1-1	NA	CASTEMNTEAFF	TGTGCCAGCACTGAAATGAACACTGAAGCTTTCTTT
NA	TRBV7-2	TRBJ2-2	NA	CASSFGTVHTGELFF	TGTGCCAGCAGCTTCGGGACGGTTCACACCGGGGAGCTGTTTTTT
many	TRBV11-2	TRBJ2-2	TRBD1	CASSLVEFWTGGSGELFF	TGTGCCAGCAGCTTAGTGGAGTTCTGGACAGGGGGTTCCGGGGAGCTGTTTTTT
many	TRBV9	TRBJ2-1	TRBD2	CASSGTLAGGNNEQFF	TGTGCCAGCAGCGGGACCCTAGCGGGGGGTAACAATGAGCAGTTCTTC
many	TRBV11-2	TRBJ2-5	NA	CASSLSGGGETQYF	TGTGCCAGCAGCTTAAGTGGGGGTGGGGAGACCCAGTACTTC
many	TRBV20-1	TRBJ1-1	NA	CSATVGPQITEAFF	TGCAGTGCTACTGTGGGCCCACAGATCACTGAAGCTTTCTTT